Included here is one T cell receptor (beta chain) sequence, with context. One end of the junction does not line up with germline, which may come from a read error. This CDR3 spans 13 amino acids. Germline CDR1 LNHDA, CDR2 SQIVND (reference sequence). Researchers ran the PCR with 60 Vbeta and 13 Jbeta primers. The data were produced by immunoSEQ multiplex PCR, yet TCRdb's version contains in-frame clones alone and is incomplete. The data contain about 130,000 clones, roughly 70% of them singletons. This specimen belongs to a study of cytomegalovirus exposure and HLA in healthy donors. The sequencing input was PBMCs. The chain uses TRBV19 and TRBJ2-7, with 8 positions matching TRBD1. This TCR derives from a man aged 30-40 years in good health and CMV-seronegative. The CDR3 sequence is CAGSLTGGYEQYF. For the CDR3, the DNA is TGTGCCGGTAGTCTTACAGGGGGCTACGAGCAGTACTTC.